This T cell receptor beta chain was recovered during a study of high-grade serous ovarian cancer treatment subgroups. At the level of the study: On average, roughly 14,000 reads and 7,494 unique TCR beta rearrangements were obtained per sample. Study-wide points: Clonal relatedness tracked neoantigen level, and by trend copy number and mutation load. Without spatial data, bulk sequencing limits insight into HGSC tumor diversity. The analyses considered CDR3 and ignored CDR1 and CDR2.

The CDR3 is 15 residues long. V dropped 1 base and J dropped 0; count of bases not matched to a gene: 3. The germline V gene encodes CDR1 LGHNA and CDR2 YSLEER. Measured with immunoSEQ multiplex PCR; TCRdb has only the in-frame clones, and not every one. This sample yields several thousand clones, of which 60% to 85% are seen a single time; more than 9% belongs to the top ten. The tumor samples were collected prior to definitive surgery or chemotherapy. In the case of this clone: Antigen specificity is unknown.

The TCR was taken from a human donor with high-grade serous ovarian cancer. The sequenced material came from tumor tissue. The chain recombines TRBV4-3 with TRBJ2-7, with TRBD2 matching 7 bases. CDR3 sequence (DNA): TGCGCCAGCAGCCAAGGTACTAGCGCCTCCTACGAGCAGTACTTC. Protein: CASSQGTSASYEQYF.